What follows describes a single TCR beta chain. RNA was extracted and reverse transcribed into cDNA as the sequencing template. The table came from immunoSEQ multiplex PCR; TCRdb's copy has only in-frame clones and leaves some out. The repertoire has roughly 150,000 clones, around 50% of them found once; the top ten carry approximately 19%. Peripheral blood and lesional scalp punch biopsies were taken from alopecia areata patients. The entry originates in a study of CD8+ T cells in alopecia areata. The CDR3 totals 13 residues. The V gene's germline CDR1 is SGHTA and CDR2 FQGNSA. The V end lost 4 bases, the J end lost 3 bases, and 10 bases lay between the germline ends.

The V and J genes are TRBV7-2 and TRBJ2-7, with D hard to call. The sequence was collected from a human donor with alopecia areata. Sequencing was performed on CD8+ T cells sorted from blood, taken at week 0. As DNA, the CDR3 is TGTGCCAGCAGCTCAGACCCCCTCTACGAGCAGTACTTC. This gives the protein CASSSDPLYEQYF.